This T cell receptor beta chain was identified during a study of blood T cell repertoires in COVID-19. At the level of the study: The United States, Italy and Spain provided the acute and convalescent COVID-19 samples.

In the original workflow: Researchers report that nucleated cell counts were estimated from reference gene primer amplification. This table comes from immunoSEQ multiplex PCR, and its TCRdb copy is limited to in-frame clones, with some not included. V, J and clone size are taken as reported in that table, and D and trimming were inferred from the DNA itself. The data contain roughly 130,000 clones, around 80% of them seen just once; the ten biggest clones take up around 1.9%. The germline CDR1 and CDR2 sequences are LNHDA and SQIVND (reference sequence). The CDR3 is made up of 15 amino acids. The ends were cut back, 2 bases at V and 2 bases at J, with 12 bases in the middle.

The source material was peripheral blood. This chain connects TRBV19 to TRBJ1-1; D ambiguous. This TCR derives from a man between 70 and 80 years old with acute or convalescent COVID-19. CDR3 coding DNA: TGTGCCAGTAGTATATGGGCAGTCCCCAACACTGAAGCTTTCTTT. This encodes CASSIWAVPNTEAFF.